The 21 T cell receptor beta chains in this list originate from one sample, sequenced in a study of shared clonotypes between healthy human individuals. Here immunoSEQ multiplex PCR was the method, and the copy in TCRdb shows in-frame clones only, minus some. The table has 2 million to 3 million clones, approximately 93% seen once. Material for sequencing was naive CD4+ T cells from PBMCs. The subset denotes: CD45RA+ positively selected. Receptor source: a man younger than 35 in good health. Some clones in this sample may be carry-over from other donors' samples.

V and J are TRBV21-1 and TRBJ2-7; TRBD2 is the table's D call, not checked against the DNA. TRBV21-1 is designated a pseudogene. This CDR3 has 16 amino acids. Here the CDR3 reads CASSSEGLAFSYEQYF. Written as DNA, the CDR3 is TGTGCCAGCAGCTCGGAGGGACTAGCGTTCTCCTACGAGCAGTACTTC.

The CDR3 reads CASSPLTGGLYNEQFF. The CDR3 coding sequence is TGTGCCAGCAGCCCACTAACAGGGGGTCTCTACAATGAGCAGTTCTTC. V gene TRBV11-2 combines with J gene TRBJ2-1; 8 bases are shared with TRBD1. J was trimmed by 3 bases and V by 5 bases; bases with no gene match: 9. This CDR3 has 16 amino acids. Germline assignment: CDR1 SGHAT and CDR2 FQNNGV.

This chain uses TRBV28 with TRBJ2-5; no clear D. The CDR3 is 12 residues long. Germline V gene lookup returns CDR1 MDHEN and CDR2 SYDVKM. The germline V and J ends were trimmed by 4 bases and 3 bases, with 6 bases remaining between them. The CDR3 loop reads CASSSSKETQYF. The CDR3 nucleotides are TGTGCCAGCAGTTCCTCTAAAGAGACCCAGTACTTC.

The chain links TRBV19 to TRBJ2-5; no clear D gene. The CDR3 has 14 amino acids. The germline gives CDR1 LNHDA, CDR2 SQIVND (reference sequence). The V end lost 3 bases, the J end lost 5 bases, and 13 bases lay between the germline ends. The CDR3 loop is CASSISTPRETQYF. The CDR3 DNA follows: TGTGCCAGTAGTATCTCGACCCCTCGGGAGACCCAGTACTTC.

The chain joins TRBV19 to TRBJ2-7; TRBD1 agrees at 8 bases. Per the germline V gene, CDR1 is LNHDA and CDR2 is SQIVND (reference sequence). With V trimmed by 6 bases and J by 6 bases, 13 bases remained unmatched. This CDR3 spans 15 amino acids. The CDR3: CASRWQGAGDFEQYF. The CDR3 region has the DNA TGTGCCAGTAGGTGGCAGGGGGCAGGTGATTTCGAGCAGTACTTC.

This clone has only one observation. The chain combines TRBV5-1 with TRBJ2-1, with D perhaps TRBD2 (6 bases). The CDR3 consists of 13 residues. CDR1 is SGHRS, CDR2 YFSETQ, per germline. V lost 2 bases, J lost 10 bases, and 13 bases lay in between. CDR3 residues: CASSFGPGEEQFF. In DNA form, the CDR3 reads TGCGCCAGCAGCTTCGGCCCGGGAGAGGAGCAGTTCTTC. The whole variable domain, remainder taken from reference TRBV5-1 and TRBJ2-1, is KAGVTQTPRYLIKTRGQQVTLSCSPISGHRSVSWYQQTPGQGLQFLFEYFSETQRNKGNFPGRFSGRQFSNSRSEMNVSTLELGDSALYLCASSFGPGEEQFFGPGTRLTVL.

The chain employs TRBV9 and TRBJ2-1, with 11 positions matching TRBD2. Trimming cost V 4 bases and J 2 bases; bases outside gene matches: 8. The CDR3 consists of 17 residues. Germline V gives CDR1 SGDLS, CDR2 YYNGEE. CDR3 nucleotides: TGTGCCAGCAGCACCCGACCGACTAGCGGGGCCTACAATGAGCAGTTCTTC. It codes for CASSTRPTSGAYNEQFF. The whole variable domain, remainder taken from reference TRBV9 and TRBJ2-1, is DSGVTQTPKHLITATGQRVTLRCSPRSGDLSVYWYQQSLDQGLQFLIQYYNGEERAKGNILERFSAQQFPDLHSELNLSSLELGDSALYFCASSTRPTSGAYNEQFFGPGTRLTVL.

V is TRBV7-9 and J is TRBJ1-1, with 11 nucleotides matching TRBD1. The germline V gene encodes CDR1 SEHNR and CDR2 FQNEAQ (reference sequence). This CDR3 comprises 14 residues. V lost 5 bases to trimming and J lost 4 bases; unmatched junction nucleotides: 3. The CDR3 region has the DNA TGTGCCAGCAGCCCGGGACAGGGGGTCACTGAAGCTTTCTTT. Translated, it gives CASSPGQGVTEAFF.

The V gene is TRBV9, the J gene TRBJ2-2; D might be TRBD1 or TRBD2, each matching 7 bases. Germline loops: CDR1 SGDLS, CDR2 YYNGEE. CDR3 length equals 18 residues. Trimming cost V 4 bases and J 0 bases, with 19 bases left between them. CDR3 in amino acids: CASSPRRQGLSNTGELFF. The CDR3 DNA reads as TGTGCCAGCAGCCCGAGAAGACAGGGACTATCGAACACCGGGGAGCTGTTTTTT. Using reference TRBV9 and TRBJ2-2 for the parts outside the CDR3, the full variable domain is DSGVTQTPKHLITATGQRVTLRCSPRSGDLSVYWYQQSLDQGLQFLIQYYNGEERAKGNILERFSAQQFPDLHSELNLSSLELGDSALYFCASSPRRQGLSNTGELFFGEGSRLTVL.

This chain's CDR3 is CASRPGIPDTQYF. The DNA of the CDR3 is TGTGCCAGTAGGCCCGGGATTCCAGATACGCAGTATTTT. The V and J genes are TRBV19 and TRBJ2-3; tentative D call: TRBD2 (5 bases). Per germline, CDR1 LNHDA and CDR2 SQIVND (reference sequence). Trimming removed 6 bases from V and 4 bases from J, with 11 bases in between. The CDR3 sequence is 13 residues long. Drawing the rest from reference TRBV19 and TRBJ2-3, the complete variable domain is DGGITQSPKYLFRKEGQNVTLSCEQNLNHDAMYWYRQDPGQGLRLIYYSQIVNDFQKGDIAEGYSVSREKKESFPLTVTSAQKNPTAFYLCASRPGIPDTQYFGPGTRLTVL.

The V call is TRBV11-2, the J call TRBJ2-3; no clear D gene. V lost 5 bases and J 3 bases, leaving 12 bases between the germline ends. Per germline, CDR1 SGHAT and CDR2 FQNNGV. The CDR3 consists of 14 residues. The CDR3 sequence is CASSPMVGTDTQYF. The CDR3 nucleotides read TGTGCCAGCAGCCCCATGGTGGGGACAGATACGCAGTATTTT.

The chain combines TRBV18 with TRBJ1-1; D possibly corresponds to TRBD1 (5 bases). The CDR3 runs to 15 residues. Looked up from germline, CDR1 is KGHSH and CDR2 is LQKENI. The V gene lost 1 base and the J gene lost 0 bases, with 9 bases spanning the gap. CDR3 amino acids: CASSPRQDMNTEAFF. The CDR3 DNA follows: TGTGCCAGCTCACCACGCCAGGACATGAACACTGAAGCTTTCTTT.

The genes are TRBV4-2 and TRBJ2-1, with 10 bases that match TRBD2. J was trimmed by 2 bases and V by 4 bases; bases with no gene match: 5. Germline assignment: CDR1 LGHNA and CDR2 YNFKEQ. CDR3 length: 16 residues. The CDR3 is CASSLVLAGAYNEQFF. CDR3 bases: TGTGCCAGCAGCCTCGTCCTAGCGGGAGCCTACAATGAGCAGTTCTTC.

Remarks on this clone: Germline and junction disagree at one end, which may indicate a read error. The same CDR3 can be traced to other DNA sequences in this sample. The CDR3 DNA reads TGCGCCAGCAGTACGGTTTTGGGGAATCAGCCCCAGCATTTT. Translation gives CASSTVLGNQPQHF. The chain is built from TRBV28 and TRBJ1-5, with D unclear. This CDR3 has 14 residues. Germline V CDR1 and CDR2: MDHEN, SYDVKM.

The chain links TRBV5-5 to TRBJ2-7; TRBD1 matches at 11 bases. V was pared by 0 bases and J by 6 bases, with 5 bases of the junction left unmatched. From germline, CDR1 is SGHKS and CDR2 YYEKEE (reference sequence). This CDR3 has 15 amino acids. The CDR3 loop is CASSLVGTGGREQYF. CDR3 coding DNA: TGTGCCAGCAGCTTGGTCGGGACAGGGGGGCGCGAGCAGTACTTC.

This clone was seen once. The chain has TRBV5-1 and TRBJ2-3, with 7 bases fitting TRBD1. Germline assignment: CDR1 SGHRS and CDR2 YFSETQ. V lost 2 bases, J lost 4 bases, and 4 bases stayed unmatched. This CDR3 is 14 amino acids long. In DNA, the CDR3 is TGCGCCAGCAGCTTAGACAGGGTCCCAGATACGCAGTATTTT. Encoded protein: CASSLDRVPDTQYF.

The chain links TRBV18 to TRBJ2-7; possibly TRBD1 or TRBD2 for D (5 bases each). The CDR3 runs 13 residues. Germline CDR1 is KGHSH and CDR2 is LQKENI. The V end lost 6 bases, the J end lost 4 bases, and 13 bases lay between the germline ends. The CDR3 coding sequence is TGTGCCAGCTCGACACCCGAGGGGTACGAGCAGTACTTC. Its protein is CASSTPEGYEQYF. The variable domain in full, with the rest retrieved from reference TRBV18 and TRBJ2-7, is NAGVMQNPRHLVRRRGQEARLRCSPMKGHSHVYWYRQLPEEGLKFMVYLQKENIIDESGMPKERFSAEFPKEGPSILRIQQVVRGDSAAYFCASSTPEGYEQYFGPGTRLTVT.

The chain carries TRBV6-1 and TRBJ2-2, with unresolved D. This CDR3 is 15 amino acids long. V was clipped by 6 bases and J by 6 bases, with 17 bases between them. In germline, CDR1 is MNHNS, CDR2 SASEGT. CDR3 sequence: CASRKFAETPGELFF. CDR3 bases: TGTGCCAGCAGAAAGTTTGCCGAAACCCCCGGGGAGCTGTTTTTT.

This chain joins TRBV4-3 and TRBJ1-5; D gene unclear. The CDR3 runs to 15 residues. Germline assignment: CDR1 LGHNA and CDR2 YSLEER. Trimming removed 1 base at V and 4 bases at J, with 11 bases between. CDR3 nucleotides: TGCGCCAGCAGCCAAGGCGCTCGCGGGAATCAGCCCCAGCATTTT. It encodes CASSQGARGNQPQHF.

The chain uses TRBV7-2 and TRBJ1-4, with D uncertain. This CDR3 contains 14 residues. Germline V gene data show CDR1 as SGHTA and CDR2 as FQGNSA. Trimming stripped 3 bases from V and 7 bases from J, with 12 bases between. DNA for the CDR3: TGTGCCAGCAGCTTCCGGCCGCGAGGTGAAAAACTGTTTTTT. Amino acids: CASSFRPRGEKLFF.

The V gene is TRBV28, the J gene TRBJ2-3; no clear D. This CDR3 contains 11 residues. Trimming removed 6 bases at V and 13 bases at J, with 14 bases between. Germline assignment: CDR1 MDHEN and CDR2 SYDVKM. CDR3 bases: TGTGCCAGCAGCTCCCGTCCCCCGGAGTATTTT. It translates to CASSSRPPEYF.